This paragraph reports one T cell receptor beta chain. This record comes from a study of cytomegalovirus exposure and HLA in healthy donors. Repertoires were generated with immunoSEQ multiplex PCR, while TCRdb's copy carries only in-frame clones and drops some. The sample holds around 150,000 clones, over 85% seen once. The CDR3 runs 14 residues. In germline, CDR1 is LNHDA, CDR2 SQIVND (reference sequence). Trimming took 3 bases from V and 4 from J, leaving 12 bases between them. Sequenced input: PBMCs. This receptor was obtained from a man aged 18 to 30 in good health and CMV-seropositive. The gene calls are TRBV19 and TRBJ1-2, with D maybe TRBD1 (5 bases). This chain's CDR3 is CASSIAQGGYGYTF. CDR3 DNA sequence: TGTGCCAGTAGTATCGCCCAGGGAGGCTATGGCTACACCTTC.